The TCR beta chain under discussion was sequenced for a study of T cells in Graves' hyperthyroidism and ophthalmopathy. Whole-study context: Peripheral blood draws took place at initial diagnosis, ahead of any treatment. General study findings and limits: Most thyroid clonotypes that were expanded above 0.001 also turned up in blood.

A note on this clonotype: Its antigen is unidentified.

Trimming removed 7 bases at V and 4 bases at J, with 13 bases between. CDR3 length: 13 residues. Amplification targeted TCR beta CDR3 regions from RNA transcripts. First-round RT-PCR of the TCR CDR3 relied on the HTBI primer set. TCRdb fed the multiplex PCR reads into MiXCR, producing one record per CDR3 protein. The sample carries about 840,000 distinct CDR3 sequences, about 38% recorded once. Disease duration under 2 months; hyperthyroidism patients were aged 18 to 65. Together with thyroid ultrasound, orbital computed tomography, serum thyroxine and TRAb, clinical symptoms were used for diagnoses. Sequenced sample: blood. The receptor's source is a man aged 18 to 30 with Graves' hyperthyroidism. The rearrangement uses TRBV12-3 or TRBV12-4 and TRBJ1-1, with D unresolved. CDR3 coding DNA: TGTGCCAGCACCCCGGGAGAGGGCACTGAAGCTTTCTTT. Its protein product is CASTPGEGTEAFF.